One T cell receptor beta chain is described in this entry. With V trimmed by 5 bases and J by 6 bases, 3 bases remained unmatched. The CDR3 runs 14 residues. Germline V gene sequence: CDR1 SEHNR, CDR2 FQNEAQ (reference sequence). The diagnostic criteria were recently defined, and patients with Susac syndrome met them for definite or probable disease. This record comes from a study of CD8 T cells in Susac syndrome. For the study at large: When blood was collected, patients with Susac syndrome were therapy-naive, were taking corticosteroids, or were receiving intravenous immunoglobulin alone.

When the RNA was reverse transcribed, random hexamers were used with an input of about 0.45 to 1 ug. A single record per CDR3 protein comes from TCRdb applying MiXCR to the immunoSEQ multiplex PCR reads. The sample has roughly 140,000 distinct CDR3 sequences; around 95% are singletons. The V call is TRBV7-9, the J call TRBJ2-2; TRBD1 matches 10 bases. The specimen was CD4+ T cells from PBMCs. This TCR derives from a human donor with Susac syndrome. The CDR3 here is CASSRTGGSGELFF. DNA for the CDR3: TGTGCCAGCAGCCGGACAGGGGGTTCCGGGGAGCTGTTTTTT.